The 30 T cell receptor beta chains reported below all come from one sample, sequenced in a study of T cell responses to AZD1222 COVID-19 vaccine. This table comes from immunoSEQ multiplex PCR, and its TCRdb copy is limited to in-frame clones, with some not included. Among roughly 100,000 clones, around 90% were seen once, and the ten largest hold 20% to 25%. This specimen was peripheral blood, taken on day 0 of AZD1222 vaccination. These receptors came from an adult in good health.

This clone was counted a single time. The V gene is TRBV13, the J gene TRBJ2-5; D call uncertain. The CDR3 consists of 15 residues. The V gene lost 0 bases and the J gene lost 5 bases, with 13 bases spanning the gap. Germline CDR1 and CDR2: PRHDT and FYEKMQ (reference sequence). CDR3 DNA: TGTGCCAGCAGCTTAGGTGCCCCCAAGGAGGAGACCCAGTACTTC. Protein product: CASSLGAPKEETQYF.

This rearrangement joins TRBV3-1 (or the pseudogene TRBV3-2) to TRBJ1-1; 8 bases are shared with TRBD1. Trimming at V came to 6 bases and at J to 2 bases, leaving 11 bases not matched to a gene. This CDR3 spans 16 amino acids. Looked up from germline, CDR1 is LGHDT and CDR2 is YNNKEL (reference sequence). The CDR3 DNA reads as TGTGCCAGCAGGCCCCGGGACAGGCGACTAAACACTGAAGCTTTCTTT. Encoded protein: CASRPRDRRLNTEAFF.

The chain is built from TRBV3-1 (or the pseudogene TRBV3-2) and TRBJ1-1, with D possibly matching TRBD1 (5 bases). V was pared by 5 bases and J by 1 base, with 8 bases between. This CDR3 has 13 residues. Per the germline V gene, CDR1 is LGHDT and CDR2 is YNNKEL (reference sequence). CDR3 loop: CASSSGANTEAFF. The CDR3 coding sequence is TGTGCCAGCAGCTCCGGGGCGAACACTGAAGCTTTCTTT.

The rearrangement joins TRBV6-5 to TRBJ1-4, with D unclear. Germline-derived CDR1 and CDR2 are MNHEY and SVGAGI. V lost 2 bases, J lost 8 bases, and 9 bases lay in between. CDR3 length equals 13 residues. CDR3 sequence reads: CASSYNRQEKLFF. The CDR3 DNA is TGTGCCAGCAGTTACAATCGTCAAGAAAAACTGTTTTTT.

The V call is TRBV6-1, the J call TRBJ2-7; 10 bases are shared with TRBD2. Trimming took 1 base from V and 9 from J; bases not matched to a gene: 12. The CDR3 is 16 amino acids. Germline loops: CDR1 MNHNS, CDR2 SASEGT. CDR3 sequence: CASSEVWSSGSSGQYF. CDR3 bases: TGTGCCAGCAGTGAAGTGTGGTCTAGCGGGAGTTCGGGGCAGTACTTC.

The genes are TRBV7-2 and TRBJ1-6; the D gene is possibly TRBD1 (6 bases). The CDR3 extends over 16 amino acids. Per germline, CDR1 SGHTA and CDR2 FQGNSA. Between the trimmed V and J ends, which lost 5 bases and 5 bases, there was a span of 16 bases. DNA of the CDR3: TGTGCCAGCAGCGTCAACAGGGCGGGGAATAATTCACCCCTCCACTTT. Its translation is CASSVNRAGNNSPLHF.

This rearrangement joins TRBV6-5 to TRBJ1-4, with D possibly TRBD1 on 6 matching bases. The CDR3 runs 15 residues. Germline CDR1 is MNHEY and CDR2 is SVGAGI. Trimming took off 0 bases at V and 8 bases at J, with 13 bases between the two ends. CDR3 protein: CASSYSRAGGEKLFF. CDR3 DNA: TGTGCCAGCAGTTACTCGAGGGCGGGGGGCGAAAAACTGTTTTTT.

Remarks on this clone: Different DNA sequences within this sample yield the same CDR3. The chain has TRBV5-1 and TRBJ1-4, with 7 nucleotides matching TRBD1. Germline values: CDR1 SGHRS, CDR2 YFSETQ. The V and J ends lost 1 base and 0 bases, in that order; junction bases with no gene match: 0. This CDR3 has 15 residues. In DNA form, the CDR3 reads TGCGCCAGCAGCTTGACAGGGGCAACTAATGAAAAACTGTTTTTT. Amino acid sequence: CASSLTGATNEKLFF.

The count of this clone is one. V is TRBV29-1 and J is TRBJ2-7, with D uncertain. The V and J ends lost 3 bases and 3 bases respectively, with 9 bases between them. The germline V gene has CDR1 SQVTM and CDR2 ANQGSEA. The CDR3 is 12 amino acids. CDR3 loop: CSVESGDYEQYF. CDR3 coding DNA: TGCAGCGTTGAGTCAGGAGACTACGAGCAGTACTTC.

V usage is TRBV12-2 and J usage is TRBJ2-5; TRBD1 is the table's D call and was not checked against the DNA. TRBV12-2 is listed as a pseudogene. The CDR3 is 14 residues long. CDR3 in amino acids: CASRFNSFSETQYF. The CDR3 bases are TGTGCAAGTCGCTTCAACAGCTTTTCAGAGACCCAGTACTTC.

The chain employs TRBV5-1 and TRBJ2-2; D gene ambiguous. This CDR3 contains 15 residues. Germline assignment: CDR1 SGHRS and CDR2 YFSETQ. Trimming removed 0 bases from V and 5 bases from J, with 11 bases in between. The CDR3 loop reads CASSLEPVRTGELFF. The CDR3 DNA follows: TGCGCCAGCAGCTTGGAACCAGTTCGGACCGGGGAGCTGTTTTTT.

V usage is TRBV11-2 and J usage is TRBJ1-1; the D gene is possibly TRBD1 (6 bases). The V and J ends lost 10 bases and 5 bases respectively, with 20 bases between them. This CDR3 has 14 amino acids. Looked up from germline, CDR1 is SGHAT and CDR2 is FQNNGV. CDR3 protein: CATRRGGFNTEAFF. Written as DNA, the CDR3 is TGTGCCACCCGGAGGGGGGGATTTAATACTGAAGCTTTCTTT.

This clone was seen just once. This chain joins TRBV21-1 and TRBJ1-6; the tabulated D call, TRBD1, remains unverified against the DNA. TRBV21-1 is marked as a pseudogene. The CDR3 consists of 14 residues. For the CDR3, the DNA is TGTGCCAGCAGCAATGGACAGGGGAATTCACCCCTCCACTTT. Its translation: CASSNGQGNSPLHF.

J is TRBJ2-1 and V is TRBV3-1 (or the pseudogene TRBV3-2), with 9 bases matching TRBD2. Germline CDR1 reads LGHDT; CDR2 reads YNNKEL (reference sequence). The CDR3 runs 15 residues. The trim removed 8 bases at V and 6 bases at J, leaving 11 bases unmatched. Written as DNA, the CDR3 is TGTGCCAGCGCGCGGAGGGCGGGGGGGCTCAATGAGCAGTTCTTC. The encoded protein is CASARRAGGLNEQFF.

The chain joins TRBV9 to TRBJ2-7; D gene unclear. Trimming shortened V by 4 bases and J by 4 bases, and 12 bases separated the two germline ends. Germline lookup yields CDR1 SGDLS and CDR2 YYNGEE. The CDR3 sequence is 13 residues long. CDR3 sequence (DNA): TGTGCCAGCAGCCCCCAAGTGGGTTACGAGCAGTACTTC. As protein: CASSPQVGYEQYF.

This chain connects TRBV18 to TRBJ2-2; a possible D gene is TRBD2 (7 bases). CDR1 and CDR2 from the germline V gene are KGHSH and LQKENI. V was shortened by 1 base and J by 5 bases, with 17 bases between the two germline ends. The CDR3 contains 17 residues. The CDR3 bases are TGTGCCAGCTCACCACGTTCGGGGGGCGGAAGAACCGGGGAGCTGTTTTTT. Translated: CASSPRSGGGRTGELFF. Supplemented by reference TRBV18 and TRBJ2-2, the full variable domain reads NAGVMQNPRHLVRRRGQEARLRCSPMKGHSHVYWYRQLPEEGLKFMVYLQKENIIDESGMPKERFSAEFPKEGPSILRIQQVVRGDSAAYFCASSPRSGGGRTGELFFGEGSRLTVL.

The V call is TRBV2, the J call TRBJ2-1; 7 nucleotides match TRBD1. Trimming at V came to 9 bases and at J to 2 bases, leaving 7 bases not matched to a gene. CDR1 SNHLY and CDR2 FYNNEI come from the germline V gene. There are 14 residues in the CDR3. This chain's CDR3 is CASVGQGAYNEQFF. CDR3 nucleotide sequence: TGTGCCAGTGTGGGGCAGGGGGCCTACAATGAGCAGTTCTTC.

V gene TRBV5-1 combines with J gene TRBJ1-4; no reliable D call. V was cut by 2 bases and J by 7 bases, with 12 bases left in between. CDR3 length equals 14 residues. CDR1 and CDR2 (germline): SGHRS, YFSETQ. DNA of the CDR3: TGCGCCAGCAGCTTAGAAACAGTAGGTGAAAAACTGTTTTTT. It encodes CASSLETVGEKLFF.

This clone was observed a single time. The chain carries TRBV6-5 and TRBJ2-2; D is uncertain. The CDR3 covers 14 residues. V shed 8 bases and J shed 2 bases, with 12 bases lying between them. Germline V gene sequence: CDR1 MNHEY, CDR2 SVGAGI. CDR3 bases: TGTGCCAGCCCTCTCGACGGTAACACCGGGGAGCTGTTTTTT. This translates into CASPLDGNTGELFF.

The chain is built from TRBV7-8 and TRBJ2-1; 10 nucleotides agree with TRBD2. The CDR3 is 15 amino acids. CDR1 SGHVS and CDR2 FQNEAQ come from the germline V gene. The trim removed 8 bases at V and 9 bases at J, leaving 13 bases unmatched. In DNA, the CDR3 is TGTGCCAGCGGCAACACCCCTAGCGGGGGAACTGAGCAGTTCTTC. This sequence encodes CASGNTPSGGTEQFF.

This chain uses TRBV6-5 with TRBJ1-6; D ambiguous. The CDR3 has 14 residues. Germline lookup yields CDR1 MNHEY and CDR2 SVGAGI. V lost 7 bases and J 6 bases, leaving 13 bases between the germline ends. This chain's CDR3 is CASTDRVLNSPLHF. The CDR3 coding sequence is TGTGCCAGCACCGACCGGGTCCTTAATTCACCCCTCCACTTT.

The CDR3 nucleotides are TGTGCCAGCAGTGAAGACGAGGGAACCCCCTACGAGCAGTACTTC. Encoded protein: CASSEDEGTPYEQYF. The gene calls are TRBV6-1 and TRBJ2-7, with D maybe TRBD2 (5 bases). V gave up 1 base and J gave up 2 bases, with 12 bases separating them. Germline values: CDR1 MNHNS, CDR2 SASEGT. This CDR3 contains 15 residues.

The chain carries TRBV9 and TRBJ2-3; D is perhaps TRBD1 or TRBD2 (5 bases each). The germline gives CDR1 SGDLS, CDR2 YYNGEE. With 3 bases removed from V and 2 bases from J, the gap between germline ends came to 19 bases. The CDR3 length is 17 residues. The CDR3: CASSAPELGRVTDTQYF. CDR3 nucleotides: TGTGCCAGCAGCGCTCCAGAACTGGGGCGGGTCACAGATACGCAGTATTTT.

This chain connects TRBV3-1 (or the pseudogene TRBV3-2) to TRBJ2-7, with TRBD1 matching 7 bases. The CDR3 sequence is 14 residues long. J gave up 13 bases and V 4 bases, and 16 bases lay outside the gene matches. The germline V gene encodes CDR1 LGHDT and CDR2 YNNKEL (reference sequence). The CDR3 sequence is CASSPLGTDREKYF. As DNA, the CDR3 is TGTGCCAGCAGCCCATTGGGAACCGACAGGGAGAAATACTTC.

On this clone: The CDR3 does not end in the conserved phenylalanine or tryptophan, so this is likely a read error. The DNA is omitted, as the CDR3 cannot be located on it reliably, and the CDR3 follows TCRdb's listing. The chain couples TRBV6-6 to TRBJ2-4; the table names TRBD2, a call not compared with the DNA. The CDR3 is 13 residues long, counting both termini. Germline V CDR1 and CDR2: MNHNY, SVGAGI (reference sequence). Here the CDR3 reads CASSYQMSGGVLC.

V usage is TRBV10-1 and J usage is TRBJ2-7; 8 bases map to TRBD1. Trimming at V came to 8 bases and at J to 3 bases, leaving 9 bases not matched to a gene. Looked up from germline, CDR1 is WNHNN and CDR2 is SYGVQD (reference sequence). CDR3 size: 14 residues. The CDR3 DNA follows: TGCGCCAGCCCCGGACAGGGAAGAAACTACGAGCAGTACTTC. This translates into CASPGQGRNYEQYF.

The chain recombines TRBV5-1 with TRBJ1-6; possibly TRBD1 for D (6 bases). V shed 0 bases and J shed 4 bases, with 14 bases lying between them. The germline CDR1 and CDR2 sequences are SGHRS and YFSETQ. The CDR3 is made up of 17 amino acids. The CDR3 loop reads CASSLDGGRVYNSPLHF. Written as DNA, the CDR3 is TGCGCCAGCAGCTTGGACGGGGGGCGAGTATATAATTCACCCCTCCACTTT.

V gene TRBV6-1 combines with J gene TRBJ2-1, with D hard to call. The CDR3 consists of 13 residues. Trimming removed 0 bases at V and 7 bases at J, with 7 bases between. Germline CDR1 and CDR2: MNHNS and SASEGT. The CDR3 DNA is TGTGCCAGCAGTGAAGCCCTTAATAATGAGCAGTTCTTC. It yields the protein CASSEALNNEQFF.

The chain couples TRBV9 to TRBJ1-1, with D tentatively TRBD1 (5 bases). This CDR3 comprises 16 residues. The germline CDR1 and CDR2 sequences are SGDLS and YYNGEE. V was trimmed by 4 bases and J by 0 bases, leaving 16 bases between them. The CDR3 region is CASSPGTGTMNTEAFF. The CDR3 DNA follows: TGTGCCAGCAGCCCGGGAACCGGGACCATGAACACTGAAGCTTTCTTT.

J is TRBJ2-7 and V is TRBV19; TRBD1 matches at 8 bases. V trimming: 1 base; J trimming: 7 bases; junction bases outside the gene matches: 6. From germline, CDR1 is LNHDA and CDR2 SQIVND (reference sequence). CDR3 size: 14 residues. The CDR3 region has the DNA TGTGCCAGTAGTATAGCCGGGACAGGTGAAGAGCAGTACTTC. Its protein product is CASSIAGTGEEQYF.